One and the same sample provided the 26 T cell receptor beta chains below, sequenced in a study of blood T cells in healthy people across ages. With a J-beta primer mix and a sample-barcoded 5' primer, a second PCR ran about 6 to 11 cycles. MiXCR was run by TCRdb on the 5' RACE reads, yielding one entry per CDR3 protein. The data show more than 800,000 distinct CDR3 sequences, about 30% seen once. Material for sequencing was blood. These receptors originate from a woman older than 75 in good health.

Ten or more counts support this clonotype. A clone one base away is much larger, so this may be a read error. This chain joins TRBV20-1 and TRBJ2-5; D remains unclear. The CDR3 is 11 amino acids. CDR1 is DFQATT, CDR2 SNEGSKA, per germline (reference sequence). The V gene lost 3 bases and the J gene lost 11 bases, with 13 bases spanning the gap. CDR3 nucleotide sequence: TGCAGTGCTAGCCATGGGAATGAGCAGTACTTC. Encoded protein: CSASHGNEQYF.

There are a few counts of this clonotype. This chain connects TRBV5-1 to TRBJ1-4, with 8 positions matching TRBD1. This CDR3 is built from 16 residues. The germline CDR1 and CDR2 sequences are SGHRS and YFSETQ. The J segment lost 3 bases and the V segment lost 4 bases, leaving 8 bases of the junction unmatched. CDR3 bases: TGCGCCAGCAGCCCGGAGGCGGGACAGGCTAATGAAAAACTGTTTTTT. Protein sequence: CASSPEAGQANEKLFF.

The gene calls are TRBV29-1 and TRBJ2-4, with 10 bases fitting TRBD1. CDR1 and CDR2 (germline): SQVTM, ANQGSEA. CDR3 length: 13 amino acids. V shed 4 bases, J shed 7 bases, and the junction held 4 bases outside the gene matches. In DNA, the CDR3 is TGCAGCGTTGGACAGGGGGCGCCGAACATTCAGTACTTC. Protein product: CSVGQGAPNIQYF.

This clonotype was seen only a few times. This sequence joins TRBV24-1 and TRBJ1-5, with 8 bases matching TRBD1. The CDR3 spans 16 residues. The germline V gene has CDR1 KGHDR and CDR2 SFDVKD. Trimming cost V 4 bases and J 0 bases; bases outside gene matches: 4. The CDR3 sequence: CATSEGTGHSNQPQHF. CDR3 nucleotides: TGTGCCACCAGTGAAGGGACAGGACATAGCAATCAGCCCCAGCATTTT.

This clonotype was detected ten times or more. V usage is TRBV7-9 and J usage is TRBJ2-3; TRBD1 matches 9 bases. Germline CDR1 is SEHNR and CDR2 is FQNEAQ (reference sequence). The V gene end was trimmed by 2 bases and the J gene end by 1 base; junction bases not matched to a gene: 4. CDR3 length: 16 residues. CDR3 sequence (DNA): TGTGCCAGCAGCTTAAACAGGGGGCGACGCACAGATACGCAGTATTTT. It specifies CASSLNRGRRTDTQYF.

The rearrangement joins TRBV7-8 to TRBJ2-1; 9 nucleotides line up with TRBD1. The junction had 11 bases not matched to a gene; V was cut back by 4 bases and J by 7 bases. CDR1 is SGHVS and CDR2 is FQNEAQ in the germline V gene. This CDR3 spans 16 amino acids. In nucleotides, the CDR3 is TGTGCCAGCAGCTCCATGCCGGGACAGGGTGTTAATGAGCAGTTCTTC. It specifies CASSSMPGQGVNEQFF.

This clonotype was seen repeatedly, ten times or more. The J gene is TRBJ2-7, the V gene TRBV11-3; no clear D gene. The CDR3 runs to 13 residues. Germline CDR1 SGHNT, CDR2 YENEEA. Trimming removed 2 bases from V and 12 bases from J, with 17 bases in between. The CDR3 spells CASSLSTSDDWYF. The CDR3 DNA follows: TGTGCCAGCAGCTTAAGTACCTCGGACGACTGGTACTTC.

The rearrangement uses TRBV7-2 and TRBJ1-1; the match to TRBD1 covers 8 bases. Unmatched junction bases numbered 10, after V lost 5 bases and J lost 11 bases. CDR3 length: 13 residues. Germline CDR1 SGHTA, CDR2 FQGNSA. CDR3 nucleotides: TGTGCCAGCAGCACCGGACAGGGATTGGGGGCTTTCTTT. Translation: CASSTGQGLGAFF. The whole variable domain, filled in from reference TRBV7-2 and TRBJ1-1, reads GAGVSQSPSNKVTEKGKDVELRCDPISGHTALYWYRQSLGQGLEFLIYFQGNSAPDKSGLPSDRFSAERTGGSVSTLTIQRTQQEDSAVYLCASSTGQGLGAFFGQGTRLTVV.

The sample holds many counts of this clonotype. The chain employs TRBV11-2 and TRBJ2-5; 15 bases map to TRBD2. The V gene end was trimmed by 5 bases and the J gene end by 5 bases; junction bases not matched to a gene: 9. This CDR3 region has 17 residues. The germline V gene has CDR1 SGHAT and CDR2 FQNNGV. The CDR3 DNA reads TGTGCCAGCAGCCGGACTAGCGGGGGGGCGGGGAGCGAGACCCAGTACTTC. This sequence encodes CASSRTSGGAGSETQYF.

This clonotype was recorded many times. The gene calls are TRBV4-1 and TRBJ2-5; D remains unclear. Germline V CDR1 and CDR2: MGHRA, YSYEKL. The CDR3 contains 14 residues. Trimming removed 2 bases at V and 2 bases at J, with 9 bases between. The CDR3 bases are TGCGCCAGCAGCCAAACTAACAAGCAAGAGACCCAGTACTTC. Protein: CASSQTNKQETQYF.

The chain carries TRBV5-1 and TRBJ2-7; 9 bases agree with TRBD1. The assigned J gene may be wrong: the sequence end matches TRBJ2-5 better. The CDR3 contains 15 residues. The germline V gene encodes CDR1 SGHRS and CDR2 YFSETQ. CDR3 sequence (DNA): TGCGCCAGCAGCGGAAAACCCGGGACAGGGGAGACCCAGTACTTC. Translation gives CASSGKPGTGETQYF.

This clonotype was found once. With a much larger clone just one base away, this may be a read error. The chain carries TRBV24-1 and TRBJ2-3, with TRBD1 as a possible D gene (6 bases). Germline-derived CDR1 and CDR2 are KGHDR and SFDVKD. Trimming took 5 bases from V and 4 from J, leaving 18 bases between them. This CDR3 comprises 16 residues. In DNA, the CDR3 is TGTGCCACCAGTGCCCCCGGACAGAAAAGCGCAGATACGCAGTATTTT. Protein product: CATSAPGQKSADTQYF.

This clonotype was found many times. The chain combines TRBV7-2 with TRBJ1-5, with D unclear. Trimming left V 6 bases short and J 1 base short, with 7 bases between. Germline assignment: CDR1 SGHTA and CDR2 FQGNSA. The CDR3 is 13 residues long. CDR3 residues: CASSPFSNQPQHF. The DNA of the CDR3 is TGTGCCAGCAGTCCCTTCAGCAATCAGCCCCAGCATTTT.

This clonotype appeared many times. J is TRBJ2-3 and V is TRBV7-9; perhaps TRBD1 as D (5 bases). With 5 bases removed from V and 5 bases from J, the gap between germline ends came to 14 bases. The germline V gene has CDR1 SEHNR and CDR2 FQNEAQ (reference sequence). The CDR3 runs to 14 residues. The CDR3, as DNA: TGTGCCAGCAGCCGAGACAGTAACGGAGATACGCAGTATTTT. Encoded protein: CASSRDSNGDTQYF. The full variable domain, in which reference TRBV7-9 and TRBJ2-3 provide the parts outside the CDR3, is DTGVSQNPRHKITKRGQNVTFRCDPISEHNRLYWYRQTLGQGPEFLTYFQNEAQLEKSRLLSDRFSAERPKGSFSTLEIQRTEQGDSAMYLCASSRDSNGDTQYFGPGTRLTVL.

At least ten counts were recorded for this clonotype. This chain joins TRBV12-3 or TRBV12-4 and TRBJ1-6, with 8 bases that match TRBD1. V lost 7 bases, J lost 10 bases, and 9 bases stayed unmatched. This CDR3 comprises 14 residues. This CDR3 is CASTKQGVQSPLHF. In nucleotides, the CDR3 is TGTGCCAGCACCAAACAGGGGGTTCAGTCACCCCTCCACTTT.

The chain joins TRBV12-3 or TRBV12-4 to TRBJ2-3; D unresolved. This CDR3 comprises 15 residues. V was trimmed by 0 bases and J by 11 bases, leaving 18 bases between them. The CDR3 region is CASSLAGSSTDVQYF. In DNA, the CDR3 is TGTGCCAGCAGTTTAGCGGGGTCCAGCACAGATGTGCAGTATTTT.

This sequence joins TRBV6-4 and TRBJ2-1; TRBD1 might be the D (6 bases). The germline V and J ends were trimmed by 7 bases and 0 bases, with 31 bases remaining between them. CDR1 MRHNA and CDR2 SNTAGT come from the germline V gene. This CDR3 has 21 amino acids. In DNA, the CDR3 is TGTGCCAGCACGTCGGACAGTCCAATTCCCTTCCCCAGTAACTCCTACAATGAGCAGTTCTTC. As protein: CASTSDSPIPFPSNSYNEQFF.

This clonotype has a count of ten or more. This chain joins TRBV4-2 and TRBJ1-1, with TRBD1 matching over 7 bases. The CDR3 consists of 18 residues. Germline assignment: CDR1 LGHNA and CDR2 YNFKEQ. V was clipped by 4 bases and J by 1 base; unmatched bases: 15. The CDR3 nucleotides are TGTGCCAGCAGCCCCACACTTAACTCGGGACAGCAGAACACTGAAGCTTTCTTT. Its protein is CASSPTLNSGQQNTEAFF.

As regards this clonotype: This may be a read error: a much more frequent sequence differs by one nucleotide. This rearrangement joins TRBV7-2 to TRBJ2-1; TRBD2 is a possible D gene (6 bases). The CDR3 extends over 15 amino acids. V lost 1 base, J lost 8 bases, and 15 bases lay in between. The germline gives CDR1 SGHTA, CDR2 FQGNSA. The DNA for the CDR3 is TGTGCCAGCAGCTTAGTTGGGGGGAGGAGGGATGAGCAGTTCTTC. The encoded protein is CASSLVGGRRDEQFF. Supplemented by reference TRBV7-2 and TRBJ2-1, the full variable domain reads GAGVSQSPSNKVTEKGKDVELRCDPISGHTALYWYRQSLGQGLEFLIYFQGNSAPDKSGLPSDRFSAERTGGSVSTLTIQRTQQEDSAVYLCASSLVGGRRDEQFFGPGTRLTVL.

The rearrangement joins TRBV6-2 or TRBV6-3 to TRBJ1-5; D gene unclear. CDR1 is MNHEY and CDR2 is SVGEGT in the germline V gene. The CDR3 sequence is 13 residues long. The V end was cut by 6 bases, the J end by 4 bases, with 10 bases between. CDR3 coding DNA: TGTGCCAGCAGCCCCCACGGGAATCAGCCCCAGCATTTT. It encodes CASSPHGNQPQHF.

In its sample, this clonotype was seen a few times. Being one base from a much bigger clone, this may be a read error. J is TRBJ2-7 and V is TRBV7-2; TRBD2 aligns across 7 bases. This CDR3 region has 16 residues. The J segment lost 7 bases and the V segment lost 2 bases, leaving 14 bases of the junction unmatched. CDR1 SGHTA and CDR2 FQGNSA come from the germline V gene. In nucleotides, the CDR3 is TGTGCCAGCAGCTTAACGGTTCTAGCGGTCGGGGATGAGCAGTACTTC. This sequence encodes CASSLTVLAVGDEQYF.

Of note for this clonotype: At one boundary the junction diverges from the germline segment, which might be a read error. This chain connects TRBV15 to TRBJ2-5, with 8 bases fitting TRBD1. Germline values: CDR1 LNHNV, CDR2 YYDKDF (reference sequence). The CDR3 is made up of 16 amino acids. CDR3 in amino acids: CATGRVGQGAFETQYF. Written as DNA, the CDR3 is TGTGCCACCGGCAGAGTCGGGCAGGGGGCCTTTGAGACCCAGTACTTC.

As concerns this clonotype: A read error may be the cause here, since a much bigger clone is one base away. This chain uses TRBV4-3 with TRBJ2-1, with unresolved D. TRBJ2-7 matches the DNA end more closely, so the J call is doubtful. CDR3 size: 16 residues. Germline assignment: CDR1 LGHNA and CDR2 YSLEER. The CDR3 DNA is TGCGCCAGCAGTCCAGAGGCGGCGGCTCTAGGCAATGAGCAGTACTTC. Its protein is CASSPEAAALGNEQYF.

This clonotype came up once. The V and J genes are TRBV2 and TRBJ1-1; possibly TRBD1 for D (5 bases). This CDR3 region has 15 residues. The germline V gene encodes CDR1 SNHLY and CDR2 FYNNEI. V lost 2 bases, J lost 7 bases, and 17 bases lay in between. The CDR3 is CASSELGTGYGEAFF. In DNA form, the CDR3 reads TGTGCCAGCAGTGAATTGGGGACGGGGTACGGTGAAGCTTTCTTT.

This clonotype was found many times. One end of the junction varies from germline; a read error may be responsible. V usage is TRBV6-5 and J usage is TRBJ1-2; 9 bases agree with TRBD1. Germline lookup yields CDR1 MNHEY and CDR2 SVGAGI. CDR3 length: 14 amino acids. CDR3 sequence: CASSLQDRGYGYTF. DNA for the CDR3: TGCGCCAGCAGCTTGCAGGACAGGGGTTATGGCTACACCTTC.

Many counts were recorded for this clonotype. CDR3: CASKGNYEQYF. Written as DNA, the CDR3 is TGTGCCAGCAAAGGGAACTACGAGCAGTACTTC. The chain uses TRBV6-2 or TRBV6-3 and TRBJ2-7; D not certain. The germline V and J ends were trimmed by 7 bases and 3 bases, with 7 bases remaining between them. Germline assignment: CDR1 MNHEY and CDR2 SVGEGT. This CDR3 has 11 residues.